This TCR beta chain is drawn from a study of monozygotic twins with inflammatory bowel disease. General study results and limits: Comparison of concordant versus discordant twins revealed no difference in repertoire similarity, possibly due to limited power.

The CDR3 covers 13 residues. Germline CDR1 SQVTM, CDR2 ANQGSEA. Collection of an approximately 2.3 ml blood sample took place per donor. Details on this clonotype: Its specificity is not known.

A template switching step added UMIs, each with a 6-nucleotide sample barcode. TCRdb re-called the 5' RACE reads; one entry per CDR3 protein, DNA not given. This sample's clone table lists around 220,000 distinct CDR3 sequences. Sequencing was carried out using blood. The gene calls are TRBV29-1 and TRBJ2-3; as DNA is missing, the TRBD1 call by TCRdb cannot be tested. The clonotype was recovered from a human donor with ulcerative colitis or Crohn's disease, or a healthy co-twin of an affected twin (not recorded which). The CDR3 here is CSVEYGPVDTQYF.